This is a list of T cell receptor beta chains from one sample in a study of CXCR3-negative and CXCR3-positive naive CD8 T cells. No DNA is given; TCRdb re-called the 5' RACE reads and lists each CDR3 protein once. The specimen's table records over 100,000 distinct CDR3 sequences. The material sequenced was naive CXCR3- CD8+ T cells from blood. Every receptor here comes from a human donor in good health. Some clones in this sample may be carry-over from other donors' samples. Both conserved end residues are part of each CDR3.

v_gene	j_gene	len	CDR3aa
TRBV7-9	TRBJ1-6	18	CASQLGAFLTVKNSPLHF
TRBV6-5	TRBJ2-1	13	CASSRETAVGQFF
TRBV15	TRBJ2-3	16	CATSSPDRGHTDTQYF
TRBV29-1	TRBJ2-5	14	CSVEGGILPETQYF
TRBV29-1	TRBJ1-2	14	CSVDRQSLNYGYTF
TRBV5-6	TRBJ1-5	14	CASSYGTGNQPQHF
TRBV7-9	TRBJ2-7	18	CASSLDRLGTGNSYEQYF
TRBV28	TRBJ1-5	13	CASSRRGYQPQHF
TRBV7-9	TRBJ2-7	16	CASSPKGGPGFYEQYF
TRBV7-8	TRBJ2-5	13	CASSLGGMETQYF
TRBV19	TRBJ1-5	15	CASSIGTGSNQPQHF
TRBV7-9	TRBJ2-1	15	CASSLATWYYNEQFF
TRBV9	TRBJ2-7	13	CASSATGFHEQYF
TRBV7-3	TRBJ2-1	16	CASSSQTSGVYNEQFF
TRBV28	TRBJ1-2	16	CASKIHRDSPNYGYTF
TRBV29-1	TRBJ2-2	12	CSVDGGAGELFF
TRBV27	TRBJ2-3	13	CASTEMGTDTQYF
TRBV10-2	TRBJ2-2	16	CASSGDRTANTGELFF
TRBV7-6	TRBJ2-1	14	CASSISGGYNEQFF
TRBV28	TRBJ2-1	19	CASSLPGTGEDLTRNEQFF
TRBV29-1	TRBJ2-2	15	CSAQRTGSDHGELFF
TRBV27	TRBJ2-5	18	CASSLYPPPGGLRETQYF
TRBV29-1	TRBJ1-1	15	CSVWWLVGGNTEAFF
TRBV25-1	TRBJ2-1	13	CASSGTGHNEQFF
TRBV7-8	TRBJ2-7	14	CASSYISETYEQYF
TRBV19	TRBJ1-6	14	CASTSREGGSPLHF
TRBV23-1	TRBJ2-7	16	CASSLIRGWMAHEQYF
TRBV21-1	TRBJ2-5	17	CASSLKGRDTGRETQYF
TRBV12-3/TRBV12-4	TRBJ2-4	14	CASSPGLATDIQYF
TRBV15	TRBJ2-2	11	CATRQTGELFF
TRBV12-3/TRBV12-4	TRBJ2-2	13	CASRTGQGGELFF
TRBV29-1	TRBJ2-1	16	CSVEERAGGPWNEQFF
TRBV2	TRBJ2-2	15	CASSPGGWNTGELFF
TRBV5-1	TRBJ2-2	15	CASSLGDQITGELFF
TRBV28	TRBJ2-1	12	CASSWTFNEQFF
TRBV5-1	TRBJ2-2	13	CASSTTGPGELFF
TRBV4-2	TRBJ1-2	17	CASSQTPGRAPNYGYTF
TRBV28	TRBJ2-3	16	CASSFVLAGSTDTQYF
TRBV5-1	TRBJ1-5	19	CASSYGTADTFDSNQPQHF
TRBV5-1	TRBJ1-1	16	CASSDIQGALNTEAFF